Each of the 25 T cell receptor beta chains below was sequenced from the same sample in a study of T cell responses to AZD1222 COVID-19 vaccine. Clones were sequenced by immunoSEQ multiplex PCR, and TCRdb holds only the in-frame ones, with some missing. The table has roughly 120,000 clones, roughly 91% seen once. The specimen was peripheral blood, collected on day 0 of AZD1222 vaccination. The receptors were sampled from an adult in good health.

This clone is a singleton in its sample. The genes are TRBV2 and TRBJ1-1, with 10 bases lining up with TRBD1. The CDR3 runs 15 residues. In germline, CDR1 is SNHLY, CDR2 FYNNEI. The J segment lost 0 bases and the V segment lost 6 bases, leaving 4 bases of the junction unmatched. CDR3 amino acids: CASRTGGRLNTEAFF. DNA of the CDR3: TGTGCCAGCAGGACAGGGGGCCGATTGAACACTGAAGCTTTCTTT.

The V and J genes are TRBV5-5 and TRBJ1-1, with 7 bases lining up with TRBD1. The CDR3 consists of 14 residues. The J segment lost 7 bases and the V segment lost 4 bases, leaving 10 bases of the junction unmatched. CDR1 and CDR2 (germline): SGHKS, YYEKEE (reference sequence). The CDR3 here is CASSVTGQRVEAFF. CDR3 DNA: TGTGCCAGCAGCGTGACAGGGCAGAGGGTTGAAGCTTTCTTT.

The V gene is TRBV19, the J gene TRBJ1-2; D gene unclear. CDR1 LNHDA and CDR2 SQIVND come from the germline V gene (reference sequence). This CDR3 contains 15 residues. Trimming pared 1 base from V and 0 bases from J, leaving 9 bases between. The CDR3 sequence is CASSIVAETNYGYTF. CDR3 bases: TGTGCCAGTAGTATAGTGGCGGAAACTAACTATGGCTACACCTTC. The whole variable domain, remainder taken from reference TRBV19 and TRBJ1-2, is DGGITQSPKYLFRKEGQNVTLSCEQNLNHDAMYWYRQDPGQGLRLIYYSQIVNDFQKGDIAEGYSVSREKKESFPLTVTSAQKNPTAFYLCASSIVAETNYGYTFGSGTRLTVV.

CDR3 region: CASSQAQGVGELFF. The DNA for the CDR3 is TGTGCCAGCAGCCAAGCACAGGGGGTCGGGGAGCTGTTTTTT. The rearrangement links TRBV14 to TRBJ2-2, with 8 bases fitting TRBD1. Germline CDR1 SGHDN, CDR2 FVKESK. V was clipped by 1 base and J by 7 bases; unmatched bases: 2. The CDR3 extends over 14 amino acids.

A few counts support this clone. CDR3 residues: CASSFNTGELFF. The CDR3 DNA follows: TGTGCCAGCAGTTTCAACACCGGGGAGCTGTTTTTT. This chain links TRBV27 with TRBJ2-2; D ambiguous. Per the germline V gene, CDR1 is MNHEY and CDR2 is SMNVEV (reference sequence). Trimming pared 3 bases from V and 2 bases from J, leaving 1 base between. The CDR3 has 12 amino acids.

The chain carries TRBV7-9 and TRBJ2-1; weak D call: TRBD2 (7 bases). The CDR3 contains 15 residues. CDR1 is SEHNR and CDR2 is FQNEAQ in the germline V gene (reference sequence). V gave up 10 bases and J gave up 5 bases, with 21 bases separating them. The CDR3 DNA reads as TGTGCCATTACCTTGGGGGCGGGAGCAAACAATGAGCAGTTCTTC. Protein: CAITLGAGANNEQFF.

The chain employs TRBV24-1 and TRBJ1-2; 7 bases are shared with TRBD1. In germline, CDR1 is KGHDR, CDR2 SFDVKD. V trimming: 3 bases; J trimming: 2 bases; junction bases outside the gene matches: 2. The CDR3 runs to 14 residues. The CDR3 coding sequence is TGTGCCACCAGTGATGGGGGACAGAACTATGGCTACACCTTC. Translating it yields CATSDGGQNYGYTF.

This clone has only one observation. The chain carries TRBV29-1 and TRBJ1-2, with no clear D. The CDR3 has 12 amino acids. CDR1 SQVTM and CDR2 ANQGSEA come from the germline V gene. The V gene lost 4 bases and the J gene lost 6 bases, with 12 bases spanning the gap. This chain's CDR3 is CSVVEGFDGYTF. Here the CDR3 DNA reads TGCAGCGTTGTCGAAGGGTTCGATGGCTACACCTTC.

The chain carries TRBV6-2 or TRBV6-3 and TRBJ2-7, with TRBD2 matching 9 bases. V gave up 5 bases and J gave up 3 bases; unmatched junction bases: 14. CDR3 length: 17 residues. Looked up from germline, CDR1 is MNHEY and CDR2 is SVGEGT. The CDR3 region has the DNA TGTGCCAGCAGTGCCCGGCCTAGCGGGACGGCGGACTACGAGCAGTACTTC. This translates into CASSARPSGTADYEQYF.

V and J are TRBV6-5 and TRBJ1-3; no firm D call. Trimming took off 6 bases at V and 4 bases at J, with 13 bases between the two ends. CDR3 length equals 14 residues. The V gene's germline CDR1 is MNHEY and CDR2 SVGAGI. CDR3 region: CASSSTREGNTIYF. The CDR3 region has the DNA TGTGCCAGCAGCTCTACTCGGGAGGGAAACACCATATATTTT.

V usage is TRBV5-1 and J usage is TRBJ2-1; a weak D match, TRBD1 (5 bases). Germline V gene sequence: CDR1 SGHRS, CDR2 YFSETQ. This CDR3 spans 12 amino acids. Trimming cost V 5 bases and J 5 bases, with 8 bases left between them. The CDR3 loop is CASSPRDNEQFF. The CDR3 DNA follows: TGCGCCAGCAGTCCCAGGGACAATGAGCAGTTCTTC.

This sequence joins TRBV5-1 and TRBJ2-2; TRBD2 aligns across 15 bases. Germline CDR1 reads SGHRS; CDR2 reads YFSETQ. Unmatched junction bases numbered 3, after V lost 4 bases and J lost 5 bases. This CDR3 has 16 residues. The CDR3, as DNA: TGCGCCAGCAGCCGGACTAGCGGGAGGGTAACCGGGGAGCTGTTTTTT. It is translated as CASSRTSGRVTGELFF.

The CDR3, as DNA: TGTGCCAGCAGCCTCGGGACTAGCGGGAGTAATGAGCAGTTCTTC. Amino acid sequence: CASSLGTSGSNEQFF. The rearrangement links TRBV7-9 to TRBJ2-1, with TRBD2 matching 14 bases. This CDR3 contains 15 residues. Germline V gives CDR1 SEHNR, CDR2 FQNEAQ (reference sequence). Trimming took 5 bases from V and 7 from J; bases not matched to a gene: 4.

The rearrangement joins TRBV27 to TRBJ2-5, with a weak D call TRBD1 (5 bases). V was trimmed by 5 bases and J by 2 bases, leaving 12 bases between them. Looked up from germline, CDR1 is MNHEY and CDR2 is SMNVEV (reference sequence). This CDR3 region has 14 residues. In DNA form, the CDR3 reads TGTGCCAGCAGTAAAAGACAGACTCAAGAGACCCAGTACTTC. This sequence encodes CASSKRQTQETQYF.

V gene TRBV2 combines with J gene TRBJ1-3; D is possibly TRBD1 (6 bases). The CDR3 runs to 16 residues. The germline V gene encodes CDR1 SNHLY and CDR2 FYNNEI. V shed 0 bases and J shed 0 bases, with 9 bases lying between them. The CDR3 DNA is TGTGCCAGCAGTGAAGCAGGGGGGAGCTCTGGAAACACCATATATTTT. It codes for CASSEAGGSSGNTIYF.

CDR3 in DNA: TGTGCCAGCAGCCAATCCGGGACAGGGGGCTTCTATGGCTACACCTTC. This translates into CASSQSGTGGFYGYTF. The V and J genes are TRBV3-1 (or the pseudogene TRBV3-2) and TRBJ1-2, with 12 bases fitting TRBD1. Unmatched junction bases numbered 5, after V lost 2 bases and J lost 4 bases. Germline V gene lookup returns CDR1 LGHDT and CDR2 YNNKEL (reference sequence). This CDR3 has 16 residues.

This chain uses TRBV7-2 with TRBJ1-2; unclear D gene. Germline CDR1 reads SGHTA; CDR2 reads FQGNSA. The V and J ends lost 3 bases and 7 bases respectively, with 12 bases between them. This CDR3 is built from 13 residues. CDR3 sequence: CASSLSALRGYTF. CDR3 sequence (DNA): TGTGCCAGCAGCTTGTCCGCACTTCGTGGCTACACCTTC.

The chain uses TRBV7-2 and TRBJ2-1; 9 bases line up with TRBD2. This CDR3 has 17 amino acids. After removal of 2 bases from V and 8 bases from J, the junction contained 13 bases not matched to a gene. Germline V gene data show CDR1 as SGHTA and CDR2 as FQGNSA. CDR3 sequence: CASSLRREGLGSDEQFF. The CDR3 DNA is TGTGCCAGCAGCTTAAGGCGGGAGGGCCTCGGGAGTGATGAGCAGTTCTTC. Combining the CDR3 with reference TRBV7-2 and TRBJ2-1 gives the whole variable domain GAGVSQSPSNKVTEKGKDVELRCDPISGHTALYWYRQSLGQGLEFLIYFQGNSAPDKSGLPSDRFSAERTGGSVSTLTIQRTQQEDSAVYLCASSLRREGLGSDEQFFGPGTRLTVL.

The chain joins TRBV5-6 to TRBJ1-1; D ambiguous. The V gene lost 3 bases and the J gene lost 5 bases, with 17 bases spanning the gap. Germline CDR1 is SGHDT and CDR2 is YYEEEE. The CDR3 extends over 15 amino acids. The CDR3 DNA follows: TGTGCCAGCAGCTCGACCCCGATGGGGATTACTGAAGCTTTCTTT. This codes for CASSSTPMGITEAFF.

The rearrangement links TRBV2 to TRBJ2-1; no reliable D call. CDR3 length: 14 amino acids. CDR1 is SNHLY and CDR2 is FYNNEI in the germline V gene. Trimming left V 2 bases short and J 4 bases short, with 9 bases between. CDR3 nucleotide sequence: TGTGCCAGCAGTGAATCTTTAGGGTACAATGAGCAGTTCTTC. Protein: CASSESLGYNEQFF.

The rearrangement links TRBV9 to TRBJ2-5, with 12 bases matching TRBD2. After removal of 4 bases from V and 2 bases from J, the junction contained 3 bases not matched to a gene. Germline CDR1 reads SGDLS; CDR2 reads YYNGEE. This CDR3 has 15 amino acids. DNA of the CDR3: TGTGCCAGCAGCAGTGGGACTAGCGGGCAAGAGACCCAGTACTTC. This encodes CASSSGTSGQETQYF.

This chain links TRBV5-1 with TRBJ1-6, with D perhaps TRBD1 (5 bases). The V end lost 4 bases, the J end lost 3 bases, and 14 bases lay between the germline ends. The CDR3 is 16 residues long. Germline loops: CDR1 SGHRS, CDR2 YFSETQ. The CDR3 DNA is TGCGCCAGCAGCCGCCGAGCCAGGGTCTATAATTCACCCCTCCACTTT. It is translated as CASSRRARVYNSPLHF.

Here the CDR3 reads CASSYFETQYF. CDR3 sequence (DNA): TGTGCCAGCAGTTACTTCGAGACCCAGTACTTC. The chain joins TRBV6-2 or TRBV6-3 to TRBJ2-5; D remains ambiguous. Germline assignment: CDR1 MNHEY and CDR2 SVGEGT. V lost 1 base to trimming and J lost 5 bases, with 2 bases between them. The CDR3 loop spans 11 amino acids.

The rearrangement links TRBV6-5 to TRBJ2-1; D tentatively reads TRBD1 or TRBD2 (5 bases each). V dropped 2 bases and J dropped 4 bases, with 12 bases sitting between them. This CDR3 contains 15 residues. CDR1 and CDR2 (germline): MNHEY, SVGAGI. CDR3 sequence: CASSYGDVGYNEQFF. CDR3 DNA sequence: TGTGCCAGCAGTTACGGGGACGTCGGATACAATGAGCAGTTCTTC.

The chain has TRBV2 and TRBJ2-3; D unresolved. Trimming removed 6 bases from V and 0 bases from J, with 4 bases in between. In germline, CDR1 is SNHLY, CDR2 FYNNEI. The CDR3 totals 12 residues. The CDR3 reads CASSQSTDTQYF. The CDR3 coding sequence is TGTGCCAGCAGCCAGAGCACAGATACGCAGTATTTT.